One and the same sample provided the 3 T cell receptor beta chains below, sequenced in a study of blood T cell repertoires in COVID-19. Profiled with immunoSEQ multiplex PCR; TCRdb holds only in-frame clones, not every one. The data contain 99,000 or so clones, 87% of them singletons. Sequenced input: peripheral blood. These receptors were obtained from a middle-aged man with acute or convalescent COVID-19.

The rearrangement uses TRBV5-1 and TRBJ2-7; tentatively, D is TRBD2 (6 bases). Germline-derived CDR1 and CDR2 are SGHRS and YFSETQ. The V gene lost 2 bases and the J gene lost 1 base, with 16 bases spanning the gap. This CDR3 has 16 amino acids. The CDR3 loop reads CASSLDWASASYEQYF. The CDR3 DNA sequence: TGCGCCAGCAGCTTAGATTGGGCTAGCGCATCCTACGAGCAGTACTTC. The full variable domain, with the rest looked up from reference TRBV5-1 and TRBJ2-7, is KAGVTQTPRYLIKTRGQQVTLSCSPISGHRSVSWYQQTPGQGLQFLFEYFSETQRNKGNFPGRFSGRQFSNSRSEMNVSTLELGDSALYLCASSLDWASASYEQYFGPGTRLTVT.

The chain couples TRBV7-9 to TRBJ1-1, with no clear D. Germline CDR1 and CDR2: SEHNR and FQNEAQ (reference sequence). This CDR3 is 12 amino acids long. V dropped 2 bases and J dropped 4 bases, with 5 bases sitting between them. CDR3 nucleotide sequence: TGTGCCAGCAGCTTACGGGGCACTGAAGCTTTCTTT. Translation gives CASSLRGTEAFF. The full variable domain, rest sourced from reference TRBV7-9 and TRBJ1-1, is DTGVSQNPRHKITKRGQNVTFRCDPISEHNRLYWYRQTLGQGPEFLTYFQNEAQLEKSRLLSDRFSAERPKGSFSTLEIQRTEQGDSAMYLCASSLRGTEAFFGQGTRLTVV.

The CDR3 sequence is CASTTSPSGELFF. The CDR3 DNA reads TGTGCCAGCACCACTTCTCCGTCCGGGGAGCTGTTTTTT. The rearrangement joins TRBV2 to TRBJ2-2; no reliable D call. The CDR3 loop spans 13 amino acids. V lost 7 bases, J lost 6 bases, and 12 bases lay in between. Germline V CDR1 and CDR2: SNHLY, FYNNEI.